This TCR beta chain was identified during a study of shared clonotypes between healthy human individuals (dated by TCRdb to about 2020). Background on the whole study: A couple of women and a few men aged 18 to 49 years were included in the cohort. Per donor, three plates each were used for CD4 naive and CD4 memory, two for CD8 naive, and one for CD8 memory. The study deeply sequenced blood TCR repertoires of several healthy adults to estimate repertoire size and the extent of clonotype sharing between individuals. Libraries were prepared and TCR repertoires were sequenced by different laboratories using diverse techniques, in order to increase sequencing depth and limit assay-specific biases. Each donor's leukapheresis produced roughly between roughly 0.94 and 9.5 billion PBMCs.

This clone was picked up one time. There is no known antigen for this receptor. No base qualities exist here, and no much larger clone lies one base off it. TCR CDR3 regions were amplified from genomic DNA by multiplex PCR using the deep immunoSEQ assay. Extracted genomic DNA from each cell subset was spread evenly across all wells of several immunoSEQ 96-well plates, with each plate serving as a replicate. Each replicate PCR for sorted subsets received around 0.2 ug genomic DNA, equal to tens of thousands of T cell genomes. Purified libraries were quantified with a Qubit 3.0 fluorometer, sized on a Bioanalyzer 2100, and re-quantified with the KAPA Library Quantification kit. Every immunoSEQ 96-well plate was sequenced on a separate single-read 150-cycle Illumina NextSeq 550 flow cell. The published analysis was carried out like this. Because only junctional sequences without quality scores were contained in the immunoSEQ output, filtering matching that applied to full-length reads could not be performed. Sequences were annotated with PyIR, a Python wrapper for IgBLAST v1.9, using IMGT germline references to assign V/J genes and CDR3. Any read was removed if the V/J assignment was weak (E-value above 1e-6), the CDR3 was missing, or the read contained stop codons, out-of-frame junctions, or ambiguous translated residues. V3J clonotypes were defined as sequences sharing the same inferred V gene, J gene, and CDR3 amino acid sequence. The percentage overlap between two repertoires was calculated by dividing the number of shared unique clonotypes by the size of the smaller repertoire. Repertoire richness was assessed with RTK rarefaction, the Chao1 estimator, and Recon v2.1 estimates of unobserved clonotypes. OLGA was used to compute generation probabilities for all TCRbeta clonotypes that the gDNA method yielded from a few donors. TCRdb took this table from immuneACCESS and kept in-frame rearrangements with V and J called. Such tables lack part of the clones; where checked against another copy, unresolved V genes explain under half of the gap, and the rest is unexplained. V and J calls and clone size come straight from that table; D and trimming were deduced from the DNA. In this sample the table shows under 1 million clones, approximately 92% of which occur a single time. Approximately 25% of the sample lies in the top ten.

CD8 naive samples consisted of CD45RO-negative cells that were positively selected for CCR7, yielding a CD45RA+CCR7+ population without TemRA cells. The donors were healthy, HIV-negative adults with no recently reported acute infections or vaccinations. Every donor was a Caucasian adult residing in Nashville, Tennessee, USA. Blood was collected by leukapheresis, and PBMCs were isolated by Ficoll-Histopaque density gradient centrifugation and then cryopreserved in liquid nitrogen vapor phase. Purity and quantity of every magnetically sorted T cell population were checked by analytical flow cytometry. From each sorted fraction, genomic DNA was isolated and quantified by UV absorbance on a Nanodrop 2000c. Trimming at the junction amounts to 11 bases on V and 6 bases on J, and the germline ends lie 13 bases apart. CDR1 and CDR2 (MGHDK, SYGVNS) derive from the germline V gene. The CDR3 contains 11 residues, cysteine and phenylalanine counted. Kept here is only the CDR3 DNA, which spans 33 bases and is read in frame from base 1.

Broader findings and caveats from the paper: Rarefaction of sorted-subset datasets indicated incomplete sequencing despite the large sequencing depth. Compared with non-shared clonotypes, clonotypes shared by all four sorted-subset donors had higher generation probabilities. Sampling was restricted to blood, and TCR repertoires in tissues likely differ from the TCR repertoires found in blood. Naive subsets generally had larger estimated clonotype richness than memory subsets did. Sharing across several donors was observed for around 5% of naive CD4, over 3% of naive CD8, 2.3% of memory CD4, and about 0.39% of memory CD8 clonotypes. Because the study included a small number of donors, the genetic and exposure-history diversity represented was limited. Based on pairwise subsampling, the degree of clonotype sharing among donors was expected to be affected by sequencing depth.

This receptor was obtained from a young man in good health. The sample taken for sequencing was naive CD8+ T cells sorted from blood. The cell subset or site label here, explained by the study, means: CD45RA+CCR7+. In this chain, TRBV25-1 is recombined with TRBJ1-2; TRBD1 is perhaps the D gene, given 5 matching bases. The nucleotide sequence is TGTGCCTGTAAGGGGTCTGATGGCTACACCTTC. The translation is CACKGSDGYTF.